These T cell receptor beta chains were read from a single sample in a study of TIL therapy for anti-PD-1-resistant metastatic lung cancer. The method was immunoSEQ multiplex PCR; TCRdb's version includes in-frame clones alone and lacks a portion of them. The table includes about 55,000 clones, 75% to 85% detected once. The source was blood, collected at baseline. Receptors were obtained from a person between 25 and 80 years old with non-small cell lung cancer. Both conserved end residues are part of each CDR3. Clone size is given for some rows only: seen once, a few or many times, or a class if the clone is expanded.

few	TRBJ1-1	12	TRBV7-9	CASSQRAGRAFF
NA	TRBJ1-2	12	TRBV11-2	CASSPENYGYTF
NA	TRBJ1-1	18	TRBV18	CASSPQGGNLGMNTEAFF
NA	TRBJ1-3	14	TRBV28	CASSPGGYRNTIYF
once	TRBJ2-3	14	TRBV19	CASSAGGSTDTQYF
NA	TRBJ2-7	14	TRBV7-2	CASRPGTANYEQYF
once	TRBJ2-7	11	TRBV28	CACSESYEQYF
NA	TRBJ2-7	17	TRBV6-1	CASSEPGLAPISYEQYF
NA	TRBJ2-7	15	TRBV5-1	CASSQGGTGPYEQYF
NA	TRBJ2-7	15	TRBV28	CASSSPMFGSYEQYF
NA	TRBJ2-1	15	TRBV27	CASKLTGGPDNEQFF
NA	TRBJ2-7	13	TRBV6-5	CASSYVGVGEQYF
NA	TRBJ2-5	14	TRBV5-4	CASNDPRSAETQYF
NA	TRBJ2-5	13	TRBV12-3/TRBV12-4	CASSLHSQETQYF
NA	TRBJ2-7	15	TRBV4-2	CASSQERGRSYEQYF
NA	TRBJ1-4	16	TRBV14	CASSQEHVATNEKLFF
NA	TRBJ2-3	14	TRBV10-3	CAISERGPTDTQYF
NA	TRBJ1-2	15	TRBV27	CASNPAGGGDYGYTF
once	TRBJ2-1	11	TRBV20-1	CSARADNEQFF
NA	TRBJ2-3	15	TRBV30	CACSWPAGVGDTQYF
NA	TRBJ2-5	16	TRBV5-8	CASSIPRDRGLETQYF
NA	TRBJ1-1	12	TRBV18	CASSPRGLEAFF
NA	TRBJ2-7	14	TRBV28	CASSLGLAGDEQYF
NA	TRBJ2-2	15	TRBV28	CASCLPGQMTGELFF
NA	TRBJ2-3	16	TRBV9	CASSGIHRLKADTQYF
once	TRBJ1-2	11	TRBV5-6	CASSLGYGYTF
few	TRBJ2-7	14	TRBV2	CASSSPRGHYEQYF
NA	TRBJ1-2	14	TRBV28	CASGTWTETYGYTF
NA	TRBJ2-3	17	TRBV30	CAWRGSIWRGSTDTQYF
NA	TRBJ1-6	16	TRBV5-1	CASAAPGTRGSSPLHF
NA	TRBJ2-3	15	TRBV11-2	CASSLAGRSTDTQYF
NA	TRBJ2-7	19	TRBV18	CASSPWRPGLAGEAYEQYF
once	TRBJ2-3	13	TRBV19	CASSTGLADTQYF
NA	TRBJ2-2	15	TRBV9	CASSPTSNWAGELFF
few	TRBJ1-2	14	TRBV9	CASSVEGLQGGYTF
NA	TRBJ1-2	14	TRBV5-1	CASSLAGGNYGYTF
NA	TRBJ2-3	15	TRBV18	CASSPGTLRTDTQYF
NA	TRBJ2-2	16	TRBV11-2	CASSLVDRAVTGELFF
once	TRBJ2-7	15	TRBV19	CASRSPGDRSYEQYF
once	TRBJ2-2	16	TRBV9	CASSPRDRGNTGELFF
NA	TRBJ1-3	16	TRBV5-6	CASSPKRFLSGNTIYF
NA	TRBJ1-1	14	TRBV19	CASSIGRGNTEAFF
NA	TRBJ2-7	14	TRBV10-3	CAISDGTGAYEQYF
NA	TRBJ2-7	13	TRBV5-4	CASSLLTGGEQYF
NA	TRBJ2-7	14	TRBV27	CASSKQGFSYEQYF
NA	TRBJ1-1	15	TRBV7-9	CASSVGSTRSPEAFF
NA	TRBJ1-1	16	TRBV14	CASSRGGLQGVSEAFF
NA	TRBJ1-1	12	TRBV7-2	CASSLVLTEAFF
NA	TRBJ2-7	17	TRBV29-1	CSVLDGLAGTTHYEQYF
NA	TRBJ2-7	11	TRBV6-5	CAAVGNYEQYF
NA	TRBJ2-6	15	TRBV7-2	CASSHRGAGANVLTF
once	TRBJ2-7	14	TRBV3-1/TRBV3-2	CASSQWFTSYEQYF
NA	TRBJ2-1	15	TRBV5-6	CASSLAPPGDIEQFF
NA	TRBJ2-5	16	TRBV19	CASSAGRRMGQETQYF
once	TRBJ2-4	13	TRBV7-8	CASSLAGTGGRYF
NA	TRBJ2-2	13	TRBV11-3	CASSRRATGELFF
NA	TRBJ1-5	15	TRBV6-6	CASSYSGTRNQPQHF
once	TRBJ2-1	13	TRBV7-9	CASSFSTTNEQFF
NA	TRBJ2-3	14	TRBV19	CASSIGQGTDTQYF
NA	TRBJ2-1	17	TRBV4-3	CASSQDGSRFSYNEQFF